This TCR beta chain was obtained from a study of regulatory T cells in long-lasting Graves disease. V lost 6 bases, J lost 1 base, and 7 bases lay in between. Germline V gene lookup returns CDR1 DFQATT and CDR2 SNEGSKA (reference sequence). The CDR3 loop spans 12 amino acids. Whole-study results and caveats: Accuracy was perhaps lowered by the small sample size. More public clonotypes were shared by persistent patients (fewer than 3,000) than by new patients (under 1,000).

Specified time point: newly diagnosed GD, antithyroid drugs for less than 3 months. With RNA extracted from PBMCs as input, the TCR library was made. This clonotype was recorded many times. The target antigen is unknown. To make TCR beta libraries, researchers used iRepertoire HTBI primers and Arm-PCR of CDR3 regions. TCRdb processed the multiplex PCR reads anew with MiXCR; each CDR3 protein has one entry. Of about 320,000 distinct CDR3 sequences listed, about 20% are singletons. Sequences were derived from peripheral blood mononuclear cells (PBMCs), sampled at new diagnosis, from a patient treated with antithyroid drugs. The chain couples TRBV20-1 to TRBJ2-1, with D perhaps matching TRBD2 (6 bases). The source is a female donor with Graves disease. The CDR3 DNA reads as TGCAGTGCCGGGGGATCCTACAATGAGCAGTTCTTC. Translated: CSAGGSYNEQFF.